This TCR beta chain was observed in a study of T cells in Graves' hyperthyroidism and ophthalmopathy. Study-wide results and caveats: Clonotypes that were expanded in thyroid above 0.001 mostly appeared in blood too.

At least ten counts were recorded for this clonotype. Its specificity is not known. Ophthalmopathy patients showed a Clinical Activity Score of at least 3, NOSPECS grade of at least 4 and duration under 3 months. Uncontrolled infections, other autoimmune diseases, pregnancy or lactation led to exclusion of patients. V shed 6 bases and J shed 4 bases, with 3 bases lying between them. The CDR3 covers 10 residues. The germline V gene has CDR1 SNHLY and CDR2 FYNNEI. Amplification of TCR beta CDR3 regions used RNA as the template. TCR CDR3 regions were first amplified by RT-PCR with HTBI primers. Each CDR3 protein gets one entry after TCRdb re-called the multiplex PCR reads with MiXCR. The sample includes under 500,000 distinct CDR3 sequences, roughly an eighth of them seen just once.

The sequence was obtained from a man aged 50 to 59 with Graves' ophthalmopathy. The V call is TRBV2, the J call TRBJ2-5, with D hard to call. The sample consisted of blood. CDR3 loop: CASSRETQYF. The CDR3, as DNA: TGTGCCAGCAGCCGAGAGACCCAGTACTTC. Full variable domain (missing parts from reference TRBV2 and TRBJ2-5): EPEVTQTPSHQVTQMGQEVILRCVPISNHLYFYWYRQILGQKVEFLVSFYNNEISEKSEIFDDQFSVERPDGSNFTLKIRSTKLEDSAMYFCASSRETQYFGPGTRLLVL.